This T cell receptor beta chain was observed in a study of early T cells in non-severe SARS-CoV-2 infection. Study at large: Chains stayed unpaired after sequencing of bulk RNA from unsorted whole blood.

Germline CDR1 is DFQATT and CDR2 is SNEGSKA (reference sequence). The CDR3 has 13 residues. The trim removed 1 base at V and 4 bases at J, leaving 1 base unmatched. At least ten counts were recorded for this clonotype. Its antigen is as yet unknown. Unique molecular identifiers (one per individual cDNA molecule) were attached. TCRdb fed the 5' RACE reads into MiXCR, producing one record per CDR3 protein. This table has 65,000 to 70,000 distinct CDR3 sequences, less than 15% appearing once. Study-wide points: Database matching using VDJdb favored anti-spike CD8 responses, with private and CD4 specificities left missing.

The TCR sequence derives from an adult who was a healthcare worker with PCR-confirmed SARS-CoV-2 infection or an uninfected control (not recorded which). Sequencing was carried out using whole blood. V is TRBV20-1 and J is TRBJ1-3, with 7 nucleotides matching TRBD1. Here the CDR3 reads CSARGGGGNTIYF. The CDR3 DNA is TGCAGTGCTAGAGGAGGGGGCGGAAACACCATATATTTT.